The 27 T cell receptor beta chains below were found in one sample sequenced in a study of blood T cell repertoires in COVID-19. Here immunoSEQ multiplex PCR was the method, and the copy in TCRdb shows in-frame clones only, minus some. Among about 260,000 clones, over 80% were seen once, and the ten largest hold approximately 4%. Sequencing was done on a sample of PBMCs or T cells enriched from blood (not recorded which). The receptor set was obtained from a woman in her 30s with acute COVID-19.

The V and J genes are TRBV5-5 and TRBJ2-3; tentative D call: TRBD2 (5 bases). V lost 4 bases and J lost 2, with 17 bases in between. Looked up from germline, CDR1 is SGHKS and CDR2 is YYEKEE (reference sequence). The CDR3 contains 16 residues. CDR3 sequence reads: CASSLMDSPHTDTQYF. The CDR3 nucleotides are TGTGCCAGCAGCCTTATGGACTCCCCGCACACAGATACGCAGTATTTT.

This clone has just a few counts. This sequence joins TRBV28 and TRBJ2-2, with 9 bases fitting TRBD2. This CDR3 region has 15 residues. V lost 7 bases and J lost 0; bases outside the gene matches: 3. Germline CDR1 MDHEN, CDR2 SYDVKM. CDR3 in amino acids: CASTSGATNTGELFF. The CDR3 nucleotides are TGTGCCAGCACTAGCGGGGCGACGAACACCGGGGAGCTGTTTTTT.

V usage is TRBV14 and J usage is TRBJ2-1; 8 positions agree with TRBD2. The CDR3 contains 20 residues. V was pared by 4 bases and J by 3 bases, with 20 bases of the junction left unmatched. Germline CDR1 reads SGHDN; CDR2 reads FVKESK. CDR3 sequence reads: CASSPPGLPASGRLYNEQFF. The CDR3 DNA follows: TGTGCCAGCAGCCCACCGGGACTCCCTGCAAGCGGGAGACTCTACAATGAGCAGTTCTTC.

The chain couples TRBV11-1 to TRBJ2-1, with 10 bases matching TRBD1. V gave up 6 bases and J gave up 8 bases; unmatched junction bases: 4. In germline, CDR1 is SGHAT, CDR2 FQDESV (reference sequence). CDR3 size: 13 residues. DNA of the CDR3: TGTGCCAGCAGTAGGACAGGGGGACATGAGCAGTTCTTC. Translating it yields CASSRTGGHEQFF.

CDR3 DNA: TGTGCCACCAGTGACACCGGGACTAGCGGGAGTGGGACCTACAATGAGCAGTTCTTC. Protein product: CATSDTGTSGSGTYNEQFF. The rearrangement uses TRBV24-1 and TRBJ2-1; 14 nucleotides agree with TRBD2. CDR3 length: 19 amino acids. Germline trimming cut 4 bases from V and 2 bases from J; bases unmatched to any gene: 9. Germline V gives CDR1 KGHDR, CDR2 SFDVKD.

The V call is TRBV14, the J call TRBJ2-2; 8 bases are a match to TRBD1. CDR3 size: 15 residues. The ends lost 4 bases at V and 8 bases at J; junction bases unmatched: 9. Germline V gives CDR1 SGHDN, CDR2 FVKESK. The CDR3 sequence: CASSLSQGAEGELFF. CDR3 DNA sequence: TGTGCCAGCAGCCTAAGCCAGGGGGCGGAAGGGGAGCTGTTTTTT. Based on the CDR3 plus reference TRBV14 and TRBJ2-2, the full variable domain is EAGVTQFPSHSVIEKGQTVTLRCDPISGHDNLYWYRRVMGKEIKFLLHFVKESKQDESGMPNNRFLAERTGGTYSTLKVQPAELEDSGVYFCASSLSQGAEGELFFGEGSRLTVL.

The genes are TRBV12-3 or TRBV12-4 and TRBJ1-1, with TRBD1 matching over 7 bases. The CDR3 sequence is 13 residues long. The ends lost 6 bases at V and 4 bases at J; junction bases unmatched: 5. The CDR3 nucleotides read TGTGCCAGCAGCGACAGGGTGTCCACTGAAGCTTTCTTT. Its protein product is CASSDRVSTEAFF.

V is TRBV9 and J is TRBJ1-1; D uncertain. V lost 2 bases to trimming and J lost 2 bases, with 7 bases between them. CDR1 is SGDLS, CDR2 YYNGEE, per germline. The CDR3 totals 13 residues. DNA for the CDR3: TGTGCCAGCAGCGTCTTCCTAAACACTGAAGCTTTCTTT. This encodes CASSVFLNTEAFF.

J is TRBJ1-4 and V is TRBV5-1, with D unclear. V was trimmed by 1 base and J by 0 bases, leaving 13 bases between them. The CDR3 spans 17 residues. Germline CDR1 is SGHRS and CDR2 is YFSETQ. Here the CDR3 DNA reads TGCGCCAGCAGCTTGTCGGGTATGGGTGCAACTAATGAAAAACTGTTTTTT. Amino acid sequence: CASSLSGMGATNEKLFF.

The chain carries TRBV28 and TRBJ1-4; TRBD1 matches 12 bases. Germline-derived CDR1 and CDR2 are MDHEN and SYDVKM. J lost 8 bases, V lost 4 bases, and 8 bases had no gene match. The CDR3 is 16 residues long. The chain's CDR3 is CASSSGTGGRPEKLFF. The CDR3 DNA sequence: TGTGCCAGCAGTTCCGGGACAGGGGGCCGCCCGGAAAAACTGTTTTTT. The full variable domain, its missing parts supplied by reference TRBV28 and TRBJ1-4, is DVKVTQSSRYLVKRTGEKVFLECVQDMDHENMFWYRQDPGLGLRLIYFSYDVKMKEKGDIPEGYSVSREKKERFSLILESASTNQTSMYLCASSSGTGGRPEKLFFGSGTQLSVL.

The chain joins TRBV7-9 to TRBJ1-4; no clear D. Trimming removed 5 bases from V and 0 bases from J, with 10 bases in between. CDR3 length: 15 residues. The germline V gene has CDR1 SEHNR and CDR2 FQNEAQ (reference sequence). The CDR3 sequence is CASSRNTATNEKLFF. The CDR3 bases are TGTGCCAGCAGCCGAAACACAGCAACTAATGAAAAACTGTTTTTT.

The CDR3 sequence: CASSLGGTDGSGELFF. The CDR3 nucleotides read TGCGCCAGCAGCTTGGGAGGGACAGATGGGTCCGGGGAGCTGTTTTTT. The chain carries TRBV5-1 and TRBJ2-2; 7 nucleotides align to TRBD1. The CDR3 is 16 amino acids. CDR1 is SGHRS, CDR2 YFSETQ, per germline. With 0 bases clipped from V and 6 bases from J, the junction kept 8 bases outside the gene matches. Supplemented by reference TRBV5-1 and TRBJ2-2, the full variable domain reads KAGVTQTPRYLIKTRGQQVTLSCSPISGHRSVSWYQQTPGQGLQFLFEYFSETQRNKGNFPGRFSGRQFSNSRSEMNVSTLELGDSALYLCASSLGGTDGSGELFFGEGSRLTVL.

This clone was observed a single time. J is TRBJ1-1 and V is TRBV5-4; 7 positions agree with TRBD1. In germline, CDR1 is SGHNT, CDR2 YYREEE (reference sequence). The V segment lost 4 bases and the J segment 1 base; nucleotides outside the gene matches: 4. CDR3 size: 14 residues. CDR3 amino acids: CASSSRDRNTEAFF. CDR3 DNA: TGTGCCAGCAGCAGCCGGGACAGGAACACTGAAGCTTTCTTT.

The chain employs TRBV3-1 (or the pseudogene TRBV3-2) and TRBJ1-3; TRBD1 might be the D (5 bases). Germline values: CDR1 LGHDT, CDR2 YNNKEL (reference sequence). The CDR3 runs 15 residues. Between the trimmed V and J ends, which lost 2 bases and 1 base, there was a span of 9 bases. In DNA form, the CDR3 reads TGTGCCAGCAGCCAATTGGCAGGGTCTGGAAACACCATATATTTT. Translated, it gives CASSQLAGSGNTIYF.

The count of this clone is one. This chain uses TRBV4-1 with TRBJ2-7, with 9 bases that match TRBD1. This CDR3 has 14 residues. Germline CDR1 is MGHRA and CDR2 is YSYEKL. The J segment lost 5 bases and the V segment lost 1 base, leaving 3 bases of the junction unmatched. This chain's CDR3 is CASSQGDRVNEQYF. DNA of the CDR3: TGCGCCAGCAGCCAAGGGGACAGGGTTAACGAGCAGTACTTC.

The CDR3 reads CASSMSRTDTQYF. Here the CDR3 DNA reads TGTGCCAGTAGTATGAGTCGGACAGATACGCAGTATTTT. The rearrangement links TRBV19 to TRBJ2-3; D is uncertain. Germline lookup yields CDR1 LNHDA and CDR2 SQIVND (reference sequence). CDR3 length equals 13 residues. The ends were cut back, 3 bases at V and 3 bases at J, with 7 bases in the middle.

The rearrangement uses TRBV5-1 and TRBJ2-1, with a weak D call TRBD1 (6 bases). The CDR3 length is 15 residues. The germline V and J ends were trimmed by 4 bases and 2 bases, with 13 bases remaining between them. Germline V gene data show CDR1 as SGHRS and CDR2 as YFSETQ. The CDR3 bases are TGCGCCAGCAGCCAACAAACAGGGACCTACAATGAGCAGTTCTTC. Its translation: CASSQQTGTYNEQFF.

The genes are TRBV3-1 (or the pseudogene TRBV3-2) and TRBJ2-7; 10 nucleotides line up with TRBD2. CDR1 LGHDT and CDR2 YNNKEL come from the germline V gene (reference sequence). Trimming took 5 bases from V and 1 from J; bases not matched to a gene: 5. The CDR3 contains 15 residues. The chain's CDR3 is CASSRTSGVSYEQYF. DNA for the CDR3: TGTGCCAGCAGCAGGACTAGCGGCGTTTCCTACGAGCAGTACTTC.

V usage is TRBV6-5 and J usage is TRBJ2-1; 7 bases line up with TRBD1. V dropped 7 bases and J dropped 3; count of bases not matched to a gene: 9. CDR1 and CDR2 from the germline V gene are MNHEY and SVGAGI. The CDR3 contains 15 residues. This CDR3 reads CASTREGGDYNEQFF. The CDR3 region has the DNA TGTGCCAGCACCAGGGAAGGGGGCGACTACAATGAGCAGTTCTTC.

This chain joins TRBV12-3 or TRBV12-4 and TRBJ1-5; D gene ambiguous. The CDR3 length is 13 residues. The V and J ends lost 3 bases and 11 bases respectively, with 14 bases between them. DNA for the CDR3: TGTGCCAGCAGTTTGGGCTCCCTCGGGGCCCAGCATTTT. This codes for CASSLGSLGAQHF.

The table lists this clone with a count of one. The chain couples TRBV3-1 (or the pseudogene TRBV3-2) to TRBJ1-1; D uncertain. This CDR3 has 9 amino acids. Germline CDR1 is LGHDT and CDR2 is YNNKEL (reference sequence). The CDR3 sequence: CGANTEAFF. The CDR3 region has the DNA TGTGGAGCGAACACTGAAGCTTTCTTT.

The chain recombines TRBV2 with TRBJ2-7; maybe TRBD1 (6 bases). The germline V gene has CDR1 SNHLY and CDR2 FYNNEI. Trimming took off 9 bases at V and 0 bases at J, with 15 bases between the two ends. The length of the CDR3 is 14 residues. The CDR3 bases are TGTGCCAGTAAGTTCCGGGACAACTCCTACGAGCAGTACTTC. It specifies CASKFRDNSYEQYF.

The gene calls are TRBV12-3 or TRBV12-4 and TRBJ2-7; TRBD1 is a possible D gene (6 bases). The CDR3 length is 12 residues. The V and J ends lost 7 bases and 4 bases respectively, with 11 bases between them. CDR3 sequence: CASNQQGYEQYF. The CDR3 coding sequence is TGTGCCAGCAACCAACAGGGTTACGAGCAGTACTTC.

The chain uses TRBV7-9 and TRBJ1-2, with D possibly being TRBD1 (6 bases). The CDR3 has 14 amino acids. Germline V lookup: CDR1 SEHNR, CDR2 FQNEAQ (reference sequence). V dropped 0 bases and J dropped 4 bases, with 9 bases sitting between them. The CDR3 region has the DNA TGTGCCAGCAGCTTAGCGGGGACACCCTATGGCTACACCTTC. This encodes CASSLAGTPYGYTF.

J is TRBJ2-1 and V is TRBV18; D is possibly TRBD2 (6 bases). Trimming shortened V by 2 bases and J by 3 bases, and 11 bases separated the two germline ends. From germline, CDR1 is KGHSH and CDR2 LQKENI. The CDR3 is 15 amino acids. The CDR3 reads CASSPDLSGYNEQFF. The CDR3 DNA is TGTGCCAGCTCACCAGATCTTAGCGGCTACAATGAGCAGTTCTTC. Together with reference TRBV18 and TRBJ2-1, the CDR3 gives the full variable domain: NAGVMQNPRHLVRRRGQEARLRCSPMKGHSHVYWYRQLPEEGLKFMVYLQKENIIDESGMPKERFSAEFPKEGPSILRIQQVVRGDSAAYFCASSPDLSGYNEQFFGPGTRLTVL.

The chain combines TRBV6-2 or TRBV6-3 with TRBJ1-6; maybe TRBD1 (5 bases). The V end was cut by 4 bases, the J end by 8 bases, with 18 bases between. Germline CDR1 and CDR2: MNHEY and SVGEGT. This CDR3 has 16 residues. The CDR3 reads CASSLAPRDGDSPLHF. DNA for the CDR3: TGTGCCAGCAGTTTGGCCCCCAGGGATGGGGATTCACCCCTCCACTTT.

The genes are TRBV6-5 and TRBJ1-5; TRBD1 matches at 8 bases. The V segment lost 2 bases and the J segment 6 bases; nucleotides outside the gene matches: 6. The length of the CDR3 is 15 residues. From germline, CDR1 is MNHEY and CDR2 SVGAGI. CDR3 coding DNA: TGTGCCAGCAGTTACGCCGCAGGGGGCACTCAGCCCCAGCATTTT. It translates to CASSYAAGGTQPQHF.